One and the same sample provided the 3 T cell receptor beta chains below, sequenced in a study of cytomegalovirus exposure and HLA in healthy donors. This PCR relied on a set of 60 Vbeta primers and 13 Jbeta primers. The table came from immunoSEQ multiplex PCR; TCRdb's copy has only in-frame clones and leaves some out. This sample has about 150,000 clones, with around 80% found just once. The sample taken for sequencing was PBMCs. The source is a woman aged 40 to 50 in good health and CMV-seronegative.

The chain joins TRBV14 to TRBJ1-1; 9 nucleotides match TRBD1. CDR1 and CDR2 from the germline V gene are SGHDN and FVKESK. The CDR3 contains 20 residues. The junction had 14 bases not matched to a gene; V was cut back by 0 bases and J by 0 bases. The CDR3, as DNA: TGTGCCAGCAGCCAAGATCCGGGACAGGGAACTTTTTGGATGAACACTGAAGCTTTCTTT. Translation gives CASSQDPGQGTFWMNTEAFF.

V is TRBV6-5 and J is TRBJ2-7; 8 positions agree with TRBD1. The germline V gene encodes CDR1 MNHEY and CDR2 SVGAGI. The CDR3 extends over 15 amino acids. Trimming took 2 bases from V and 3 from J; bases not matched to a gene: 6. The CDR3 DNA is TGTGCCAGCAGTTACGTTACAGGGGGTCTCTACGAGCAGTACTTC. Its translation is CASSYVTGGLYEQYF.

This chain connects TRBV4-3 to TRBJ1-2; D gene uncertain. The V end lost 0 bases, the J end lost 8 bases, and 13 bases lay between the germline ends. The CDR3 sequence is 14 residues long. Germline V gene lookup returns CDR1 LGHNA and CDR2 YSLEER. This CDR3 reads CASSQDGVLKGYTF. The CDR3 DNA reads as TGCGCCAGCAGCCAAGACGGGGTCCTCAAGGGCTACACCTTC.